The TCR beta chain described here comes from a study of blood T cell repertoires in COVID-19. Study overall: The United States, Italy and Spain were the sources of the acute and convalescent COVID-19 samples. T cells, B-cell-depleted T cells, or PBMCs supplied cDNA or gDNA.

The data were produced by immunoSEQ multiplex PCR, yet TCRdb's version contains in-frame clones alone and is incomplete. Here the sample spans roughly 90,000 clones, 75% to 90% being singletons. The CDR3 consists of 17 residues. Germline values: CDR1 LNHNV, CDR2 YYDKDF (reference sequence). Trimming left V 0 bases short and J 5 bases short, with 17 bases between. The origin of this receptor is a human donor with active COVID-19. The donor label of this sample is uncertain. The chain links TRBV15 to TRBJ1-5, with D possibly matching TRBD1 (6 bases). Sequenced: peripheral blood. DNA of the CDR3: TGTGCCACCAGCAGAGACCGGGGGGCCTTAGGGGATCAGCCCCAGCATTTT. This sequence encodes CATSRDRGALGDQPQHF.